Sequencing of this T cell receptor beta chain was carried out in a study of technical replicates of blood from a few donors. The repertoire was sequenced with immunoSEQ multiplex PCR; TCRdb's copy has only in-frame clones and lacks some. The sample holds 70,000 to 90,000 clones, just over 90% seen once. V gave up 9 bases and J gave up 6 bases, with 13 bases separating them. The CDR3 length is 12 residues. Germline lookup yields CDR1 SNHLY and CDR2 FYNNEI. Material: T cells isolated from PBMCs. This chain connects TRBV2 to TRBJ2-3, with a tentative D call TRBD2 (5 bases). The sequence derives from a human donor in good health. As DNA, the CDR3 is TGTGCCAGTAATCCCACGGGGGATACGCAGTATTTT. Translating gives CASNPTGDTQYF.